This T cell receptor beta chain was retrieved from a study of CD8 T cells in Susac syndrome. In the multiple sclerosis control group, patients were treatment-naive and had stable or active relapsing-remitting disease. V lost 6 bases, J lost 0 bases, and 9 bases lay in between. The CDR3 extends over 13 amino acids. Germline loops: CDR1 MNHNS, CDR2 SASEGT. RNA, at 0.5 to 1 ug, was reverse transcribed with random hexamers. The amplification used immunoSEQ multiplex PCR on TCR beta CDR3; it spanned 54 Vbeta and 13 Jbeta. One entry per CDR3 protein results from TCRdb running MiXCR on the immunoSEQ multiplex PCR reads. The sample has 300,000 or so distinct CDR3 sequences; about 91% are singletons.

Material for sequencing was CD4+ T cells from PBMCs. The sequence was collected from a human donor with multiple sclerosis. The gene calls are TRBV6-1 and TRBJ2-7; D possibly corresponds to TRBD1 (6 bases). In nucleotides, the CDR3 is TGTGCCAGCAGGCACAGGGACTCCTACGAGCAGTACTTC. Translated, it gives CASRHRDSYEQYF.